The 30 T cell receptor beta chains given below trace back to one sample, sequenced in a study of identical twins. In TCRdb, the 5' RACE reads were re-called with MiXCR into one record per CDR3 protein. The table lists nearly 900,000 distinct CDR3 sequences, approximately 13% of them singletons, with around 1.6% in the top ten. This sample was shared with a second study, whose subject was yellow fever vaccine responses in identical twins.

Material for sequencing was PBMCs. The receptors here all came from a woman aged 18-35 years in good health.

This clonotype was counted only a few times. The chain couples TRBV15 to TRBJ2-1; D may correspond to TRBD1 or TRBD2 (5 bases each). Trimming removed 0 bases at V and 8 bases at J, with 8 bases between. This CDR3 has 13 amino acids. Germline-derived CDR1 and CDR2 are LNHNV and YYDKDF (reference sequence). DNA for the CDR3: TGTGCCACCAGCAGAGATAGGGGACATGAGCAGTTCTTC. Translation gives CATSRDRGHEQFF.

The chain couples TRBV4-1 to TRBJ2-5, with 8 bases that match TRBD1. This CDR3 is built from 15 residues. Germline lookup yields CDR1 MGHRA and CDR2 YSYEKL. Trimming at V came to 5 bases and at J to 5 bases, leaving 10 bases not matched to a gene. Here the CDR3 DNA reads TGCGCCAGCAGCGCGGGACAGGCCCCCGGGGAGACCCAGTACTTC. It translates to CASSAGQAPGETQYF.

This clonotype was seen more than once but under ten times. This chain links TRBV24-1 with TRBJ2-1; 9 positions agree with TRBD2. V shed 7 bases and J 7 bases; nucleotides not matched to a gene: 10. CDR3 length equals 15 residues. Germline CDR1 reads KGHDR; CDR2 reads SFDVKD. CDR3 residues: CATRSAGGPGNEQFF. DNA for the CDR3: TGTGCCACCAGATCGGCGGGAGGGCCCGGGAATGAGCAGTTCTTC.

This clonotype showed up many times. This chain's CDR3 is CASSATGDYGYTF. Here the CDR3 DNA reads TGTGCCAGCAGCGCCACAGGGGATTATGGCTACACCTTC. The rearrangement links TRBV9 to TRBJ1-2; TRBD1 matches 7 bases. The CDR3 has 13 residues. With V trimmed by 3 bases and J by 5 bases, 4 bases remained unmatched. Germline V lookup: CDR1 SGDLS, CDR2 YYNGEE.

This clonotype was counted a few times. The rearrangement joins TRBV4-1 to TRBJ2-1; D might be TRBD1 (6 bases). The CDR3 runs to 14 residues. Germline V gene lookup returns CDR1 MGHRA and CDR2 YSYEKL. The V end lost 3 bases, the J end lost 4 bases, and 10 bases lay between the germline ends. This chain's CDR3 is CASSQAGEYNEQFF. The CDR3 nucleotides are TGCGCCAGCAGCCAGGCAGGGGAATACAATGAGCAGTTCTTC.

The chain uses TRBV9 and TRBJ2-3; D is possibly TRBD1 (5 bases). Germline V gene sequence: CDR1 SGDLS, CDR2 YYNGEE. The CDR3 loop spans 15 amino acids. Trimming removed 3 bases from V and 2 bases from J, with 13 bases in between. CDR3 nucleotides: TGTGCCAGCAGCGCCCCGACAGTAACCACAGATACGCAGTATTTT. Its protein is CASSAPTVTTDTQYF. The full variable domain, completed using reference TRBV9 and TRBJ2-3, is DSGVTQTPKHLITATGQRVTLRCSPRSGDLSVYWYQQSLDQGLQFLIQYYNGEERAKGNILERFSAQQFPDLHSELNLSSLELGDSALYFCASSAPTVTTDTQYFGPGTRLTVL.

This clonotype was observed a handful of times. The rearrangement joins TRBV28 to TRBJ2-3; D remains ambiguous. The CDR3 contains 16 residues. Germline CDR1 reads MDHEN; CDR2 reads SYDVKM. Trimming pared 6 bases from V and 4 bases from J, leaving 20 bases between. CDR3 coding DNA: TGTGCCAGCAGCTCTAGTGGGCCCGACGGTCCAGATACGCAGTATTTT. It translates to CASSSSGPDGPDTQYF.

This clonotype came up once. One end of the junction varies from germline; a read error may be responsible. The CDR3 region has the DNA TGTGCCAGCAGCCCGGGACAGGGAAACACCTGGGAGCTGTTTTTT. It specifies CASSPGQGNTWELFF. The V gene is TRBV7-9, the J gene TRBJ2-2; 9 bases align to TRBD1. This CDR3 region has 15 residues. Germline V CDR1 and CDR2: SEHNR, FQNEAQ (reference sequence).

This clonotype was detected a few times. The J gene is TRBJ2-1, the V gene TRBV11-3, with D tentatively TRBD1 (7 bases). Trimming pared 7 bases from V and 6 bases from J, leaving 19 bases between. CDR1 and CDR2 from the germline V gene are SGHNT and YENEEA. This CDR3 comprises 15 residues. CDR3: CASTGTTGRSNEQFF. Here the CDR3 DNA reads TGTGCCAGCACTGGCACGACAGGGAGGTCCAATGAGCAGTTCTTC.

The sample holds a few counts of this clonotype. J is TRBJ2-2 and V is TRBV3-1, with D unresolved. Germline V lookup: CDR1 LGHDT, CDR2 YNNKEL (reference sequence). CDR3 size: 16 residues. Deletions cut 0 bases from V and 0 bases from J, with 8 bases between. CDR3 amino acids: CASSQDRAPNTGELFF. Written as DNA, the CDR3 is TGTGCCAGCAGCCAAGATCGCGCCCCGAACACCGGGGAGCTGTTTTTT.

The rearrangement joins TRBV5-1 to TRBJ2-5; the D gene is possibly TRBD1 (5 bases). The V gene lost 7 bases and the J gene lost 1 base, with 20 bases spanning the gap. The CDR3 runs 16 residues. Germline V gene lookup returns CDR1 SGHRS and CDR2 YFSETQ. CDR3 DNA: TGCGCCAGCGTGCTGGATGGAACAAGGGGCCAAGAGACCCAGTACTTC. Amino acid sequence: CASVLDGTRGQETQYF.

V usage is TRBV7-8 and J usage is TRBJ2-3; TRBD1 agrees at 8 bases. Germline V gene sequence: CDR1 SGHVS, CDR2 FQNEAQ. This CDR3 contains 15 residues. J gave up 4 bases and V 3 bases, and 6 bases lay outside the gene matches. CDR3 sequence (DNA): TGTGCCAGCAGCTTCCGGACAGGGCTTGCAGATACGCAGTATTTT. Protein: CASSFRTGLADTQYF.

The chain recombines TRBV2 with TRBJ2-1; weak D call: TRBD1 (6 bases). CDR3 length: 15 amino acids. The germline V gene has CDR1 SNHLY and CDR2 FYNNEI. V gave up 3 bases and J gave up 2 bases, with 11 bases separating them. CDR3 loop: CASSDYRAAYNEQFF. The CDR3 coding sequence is TGTGCCAGCAGTGACTACAGGGCAGCCTACAATGAGCAGTTCTTC.

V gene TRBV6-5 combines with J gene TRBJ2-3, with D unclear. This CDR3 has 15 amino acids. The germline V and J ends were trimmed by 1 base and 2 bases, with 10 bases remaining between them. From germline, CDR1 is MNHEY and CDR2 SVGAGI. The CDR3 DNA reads TGTGCCAGCAGTTACTGGCAGATATTCACAGATACGCAGTATTTT. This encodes CASSYWQIFTDTQYF.

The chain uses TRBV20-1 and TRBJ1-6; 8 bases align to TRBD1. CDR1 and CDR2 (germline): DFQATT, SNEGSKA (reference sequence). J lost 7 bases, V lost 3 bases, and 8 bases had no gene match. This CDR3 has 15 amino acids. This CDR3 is CSARVRTGLNSPLHF. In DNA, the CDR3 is TGCAGTGCTAGGGTGAGGACAGGGCTGAATTCACCCCTCCACTTT.

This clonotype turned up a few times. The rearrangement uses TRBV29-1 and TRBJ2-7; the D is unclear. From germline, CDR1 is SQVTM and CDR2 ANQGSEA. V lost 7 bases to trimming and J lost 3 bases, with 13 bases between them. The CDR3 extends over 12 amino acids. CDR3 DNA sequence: TGCAGCGCCATGCAATCTAGCTACGAGCAGTACTTC. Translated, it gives CSAMQSSYEQYF.

The CDR3 reads CASSLPQRGRSSYNEQFF. DNA of the CDR3: TGTGCCAGCAGCTTACCCCAGAGAGGTAGGAGCTCCTACAATGAGCAGTTCTTC. This rearrangement joins TRBV11-1 to TRBJ2-1; no reliable D call. V was pared by 2 bases and J by 0 bases, with 17 bases between. The CDR3 length is 18 residues. Germline CDR1 and CDR2: SGHAT and FQDESV (reference sequence).

DNA of the CDR3: TGCAGTGCTAGATCTGACAGGGCGTCTGGAAACACCATATATTTT. This encodes CSARSDRASGNTIYF. The chain uses TRBV20-1 and TRBJ1-3, with 7 bases matching TRBD1. Germline V gene sequence: CDR1 DFQATT, CDR2 SNEGSKA (reference sequence). CDR3 length: 15 residues. Germline trimming cut 2 bases from V and 1 base from J; bases unmatched to any gene: 5.

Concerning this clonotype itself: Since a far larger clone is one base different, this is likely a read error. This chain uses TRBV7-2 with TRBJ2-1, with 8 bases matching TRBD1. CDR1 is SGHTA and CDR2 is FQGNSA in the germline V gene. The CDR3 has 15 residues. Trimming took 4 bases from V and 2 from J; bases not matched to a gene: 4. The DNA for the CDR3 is TGTGCCAGCAGCTCCGTGACAGGGGCCTACAATGAGCAGTTCTTC. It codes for CASSSVTGAYNEQFF.

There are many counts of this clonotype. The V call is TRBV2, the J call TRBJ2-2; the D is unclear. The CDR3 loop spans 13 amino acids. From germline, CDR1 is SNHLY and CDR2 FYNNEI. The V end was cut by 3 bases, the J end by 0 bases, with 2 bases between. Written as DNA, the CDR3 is TGTGCCAGCAGTGACTCGAACACCGGGGAGCTGTTTTTT. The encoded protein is CASSDSNTGELFF. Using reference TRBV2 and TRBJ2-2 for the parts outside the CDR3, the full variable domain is EPEVTQTPSHQVTQMGQEVILRCVPISNHLYFYWYRQILGQKVEFLVSFYNNEISEKSEIFDDQFSVERPDGSNFTLKIRSTKLEDSAMYFCASSDSNTGELFFGEGSRLTVL.

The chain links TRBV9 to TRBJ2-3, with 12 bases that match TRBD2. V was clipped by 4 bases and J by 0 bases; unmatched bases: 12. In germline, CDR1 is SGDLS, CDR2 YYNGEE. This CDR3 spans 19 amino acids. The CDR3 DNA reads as TGTGCCAGCAGCCCCACGGGCCTAGCGGGGGGGCGGAGCACAGATACGCAGTATTTT. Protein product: CASSPTGLAGGRSTDTQYF. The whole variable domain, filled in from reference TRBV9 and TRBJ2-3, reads DSGVTQTPKHLITATGQRVTLRCSPRSGDLSVYWYQQSLDQGLQFLIQYYNGEERAKGNILERFSAQQFPDLHSELNLSSLELGDSALYFCASSPTGLAGGRSTDTQYFGPGTRLTVL.

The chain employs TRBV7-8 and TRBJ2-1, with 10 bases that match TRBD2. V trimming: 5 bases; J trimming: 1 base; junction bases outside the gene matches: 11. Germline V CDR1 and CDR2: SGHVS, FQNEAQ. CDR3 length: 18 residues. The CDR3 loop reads CASSPTFRTSGSYNEQFF. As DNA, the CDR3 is TGTGCCAGCAGCCCGACATTTCGGACTAGCGGATCCTACAATGAGCAGTTCTTC.

The CDR3 is CSAHSSGGAGPDTQYF. The CDR3 DNA reads TGCAGTGCTCACTCAAGCGGGGGGGCCGGGCCAGATACGCAGTATTTT. The chain has TRBV20-1 and TRBJ2-3; 10 positions agree with TRBD2. The CDR3 extends over 16 amino acids. The V gene end was trimmed by 5 bases and the J gene end by 4 bases; junction bases not matched to a gene: 12. Germline V gives CDR1 DFQATT, CDR2 SNEGSKA (reference sequence).

The CDR3 reads CASSEMDRRNTEAFF. The CDR3 DNA reads TGTGCCAGCAGTGAAATGGACCGGAGGAACACTGAAGCTTTCTTT. The V call is TRBV25-1, the J call TRBJ1-1; D is ambiguous. Germline CDR1 is MGHDK and CDR2 is SYGVNS. This CDR3 is built from 15 residues. Trimming removed 2 bases from V and 1 base from J, with 11 bases in between.

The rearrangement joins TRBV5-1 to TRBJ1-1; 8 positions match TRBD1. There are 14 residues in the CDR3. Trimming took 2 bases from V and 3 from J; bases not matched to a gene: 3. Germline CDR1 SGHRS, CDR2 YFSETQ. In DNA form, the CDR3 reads TGCGCCAGCAGCTTACAGGGGGTCGACACTGAAGCTTTCTTT. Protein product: CASSLQGVDTEAFF. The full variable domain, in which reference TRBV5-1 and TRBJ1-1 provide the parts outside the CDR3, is KAGVTQTPRYLIKTRGQQVTLSCSPISGHRSVSWYQQTPGQGLQFLFEYFSETQRNKGNFPGRFSGRQFSNSRSEMNVSTLELGDSALYLCASSLQGVDTEAFFGQGTRLTVV.

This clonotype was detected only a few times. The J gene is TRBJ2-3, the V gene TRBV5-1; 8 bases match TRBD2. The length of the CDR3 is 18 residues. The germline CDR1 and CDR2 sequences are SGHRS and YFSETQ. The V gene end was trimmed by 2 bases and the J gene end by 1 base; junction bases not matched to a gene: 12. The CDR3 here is CASSFSGAGTRGTDTQYF. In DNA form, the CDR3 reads TGCGCCAGCAGCTTTTCGGGGGCTGGGACTAGAGGCACAGATACGCAGTATTTT.

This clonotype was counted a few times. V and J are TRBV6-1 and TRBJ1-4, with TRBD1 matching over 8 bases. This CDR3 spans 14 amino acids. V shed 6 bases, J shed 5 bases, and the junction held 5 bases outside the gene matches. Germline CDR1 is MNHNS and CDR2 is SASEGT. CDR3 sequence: CASRKDRGNEKLFF. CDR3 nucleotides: TGTGCCAGCAGGAAAGACAGGGGAAATGAAAAACTGTTTTTT.

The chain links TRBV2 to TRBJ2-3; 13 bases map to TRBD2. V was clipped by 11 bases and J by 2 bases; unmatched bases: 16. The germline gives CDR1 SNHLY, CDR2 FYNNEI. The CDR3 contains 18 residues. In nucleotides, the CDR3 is TGTGCCTGCTGTTTGGGTCGACTAGCGGGAGGCGTCACAGATACGCAGTATTTT. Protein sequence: CACCLGRLAGGVTDTQYF.

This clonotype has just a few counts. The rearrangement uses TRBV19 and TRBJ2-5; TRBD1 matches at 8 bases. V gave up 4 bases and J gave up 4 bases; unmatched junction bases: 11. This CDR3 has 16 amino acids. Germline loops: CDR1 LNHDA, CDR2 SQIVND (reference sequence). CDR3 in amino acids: CASSTNGQGALETQYF. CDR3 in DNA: TGTGCCAGTAGTACAAACGGACAGGGCGCCTTAGAGACCCAGTACTTC.

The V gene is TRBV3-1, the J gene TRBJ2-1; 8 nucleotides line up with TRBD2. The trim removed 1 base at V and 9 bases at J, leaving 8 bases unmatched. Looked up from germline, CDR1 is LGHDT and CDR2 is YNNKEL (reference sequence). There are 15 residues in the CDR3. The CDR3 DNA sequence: TGTGCCAGCAGCCAAGGAACGGGAGGGCCCACTGAGCAGTTCTTC. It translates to CASSQGTGGPTEQFF.